The entry below describes one T cell receptor (beta chain). The source of the sample is a study of PD-1 blockade in mismatch repair-deficient tumors. CDR1 is SGDLS, CDR2 YYNGEE, per germline. The CDR3 length is 16 residues. V was trimmed by 2 bases and J by 0 bases, leaving 12 bases between them. Some clones are missing from TCRdb's copy, which holds only in-frame ones; the method was immunoSEQ multiplex PCR. The sample consists of approximately 50,000 clones, approximately 80% of them appearing once. This chain links TRBV9 with TRBJ2-1; a weak D match, TRBD2 (6 bases). The sample in question was peripheral blood, obtained 4 weeks after starting pembrolizumab. The clonotype was recovered from an adult with mismatch repair-deficient cancer. CDR3 DNA sequence: TGTGCCAGCAGCGTGGGGAGGACCAACTCCTACAATGAGCAGTTCTTC. Protein sequence: CASSVGRTNSYNEQFF. Filled out from reference TRBV9 and TRBJ2-1, the complete variable domain reads DSGVTQTPKHLITATGQRVTLRCSPRSGDLSVYWYQQSLDQGLQFLIQYYNGEERAKGNILERFSAQQFPDLHSELNLSSLELGDSALYFCASSVGRTNSYNEQFFGPGTRLTVL.